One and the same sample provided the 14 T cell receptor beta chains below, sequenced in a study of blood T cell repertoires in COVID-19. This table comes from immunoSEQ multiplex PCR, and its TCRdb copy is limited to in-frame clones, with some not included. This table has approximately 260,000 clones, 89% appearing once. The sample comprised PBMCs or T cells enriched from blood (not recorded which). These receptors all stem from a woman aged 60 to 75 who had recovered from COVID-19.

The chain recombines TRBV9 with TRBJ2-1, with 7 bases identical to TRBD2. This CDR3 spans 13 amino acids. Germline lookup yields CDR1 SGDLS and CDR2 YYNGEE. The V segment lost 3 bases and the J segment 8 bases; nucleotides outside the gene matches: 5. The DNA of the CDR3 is TGTGCCAGCAGCGCCGGGACTAAGGATGAGCAGTTCTTC. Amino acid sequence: CASSAGTKDEQFF.

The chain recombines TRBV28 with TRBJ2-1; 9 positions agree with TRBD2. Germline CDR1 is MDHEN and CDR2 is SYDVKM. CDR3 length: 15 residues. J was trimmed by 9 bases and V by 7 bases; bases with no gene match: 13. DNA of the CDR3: TGTGCCAGCACCTCTTATAGCGGGAGTACGGCTGAGCAGTTCTTC. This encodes CASTSYSGSTAEQFF.

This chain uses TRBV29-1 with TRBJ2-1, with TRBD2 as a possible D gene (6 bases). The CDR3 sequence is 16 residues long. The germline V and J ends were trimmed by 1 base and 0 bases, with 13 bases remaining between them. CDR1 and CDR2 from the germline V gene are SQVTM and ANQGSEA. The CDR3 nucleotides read TGCAGCGTTGAAGGCGCGGCGGGACTCTCCTACAATGAGCAGTTCTTC. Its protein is CSVEGAAGLSYNEQFF.

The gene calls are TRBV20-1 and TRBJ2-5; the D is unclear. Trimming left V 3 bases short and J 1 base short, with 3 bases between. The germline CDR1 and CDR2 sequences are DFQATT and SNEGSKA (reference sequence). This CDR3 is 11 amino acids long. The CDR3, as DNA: TGCAGTGCTAGTCGCCAAGAGACCCAGTACTTC. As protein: CSASRQETQYF.

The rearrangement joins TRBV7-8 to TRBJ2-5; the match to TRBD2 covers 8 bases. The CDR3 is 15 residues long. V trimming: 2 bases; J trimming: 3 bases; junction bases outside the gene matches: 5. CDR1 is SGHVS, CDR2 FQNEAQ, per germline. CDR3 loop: CASSLFTSGEETQYF. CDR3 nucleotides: TGTGCCAGCAGCTTATTTACTAGCGGTGAAGAGACCCAGTACTTC.

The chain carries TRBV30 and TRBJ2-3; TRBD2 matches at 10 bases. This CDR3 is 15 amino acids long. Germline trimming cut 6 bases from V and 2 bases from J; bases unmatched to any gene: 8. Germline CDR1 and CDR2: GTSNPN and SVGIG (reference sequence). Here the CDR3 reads CACSRLAGATDTQYF. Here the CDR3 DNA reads TGTGCCTGCAGCCGTCTAGCGGGGGCCACAGATACGCAGTATTTT.

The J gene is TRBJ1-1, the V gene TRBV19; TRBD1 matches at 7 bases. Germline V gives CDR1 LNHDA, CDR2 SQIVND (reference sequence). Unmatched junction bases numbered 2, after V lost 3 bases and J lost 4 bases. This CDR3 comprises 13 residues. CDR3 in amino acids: CASSITGATEAFF. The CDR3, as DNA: TGTGCCAGTAGTATCACAGGGGCCACTGAAGCTTTCTTT.

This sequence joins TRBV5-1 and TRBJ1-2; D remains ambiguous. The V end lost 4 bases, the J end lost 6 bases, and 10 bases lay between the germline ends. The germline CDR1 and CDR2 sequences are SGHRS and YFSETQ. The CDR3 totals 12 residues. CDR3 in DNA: TGCGCCAGCAGCGTGAATACTGATGGCTACACCTTC. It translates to CASSVNTDGYTF.

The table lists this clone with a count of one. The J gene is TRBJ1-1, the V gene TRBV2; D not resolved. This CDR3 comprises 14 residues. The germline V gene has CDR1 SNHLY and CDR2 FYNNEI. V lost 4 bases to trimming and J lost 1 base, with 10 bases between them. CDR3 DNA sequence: TGTGCCAGCAGTGGAGAAGTAACGAACACTGAAGCTTTCTTT. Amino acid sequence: CASSGEVTNTEAFF.

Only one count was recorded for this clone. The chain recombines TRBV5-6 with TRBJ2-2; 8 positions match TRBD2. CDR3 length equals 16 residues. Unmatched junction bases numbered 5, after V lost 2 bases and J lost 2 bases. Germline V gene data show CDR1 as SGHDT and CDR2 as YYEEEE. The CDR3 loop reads CASSFRLAGNTGELFF. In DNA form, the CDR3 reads TGTGCCAGCAGCTTTCGGCTAGCGGGCAACACCGGGGAGCTGTTTTTT.

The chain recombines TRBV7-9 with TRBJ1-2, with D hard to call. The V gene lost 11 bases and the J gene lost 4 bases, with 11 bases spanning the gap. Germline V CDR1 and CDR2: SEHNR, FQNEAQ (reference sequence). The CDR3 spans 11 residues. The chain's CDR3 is CAGNKLYGYTF. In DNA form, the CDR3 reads TGTGCCGGCAATAAGCTCTATGGCTACACCTTC.

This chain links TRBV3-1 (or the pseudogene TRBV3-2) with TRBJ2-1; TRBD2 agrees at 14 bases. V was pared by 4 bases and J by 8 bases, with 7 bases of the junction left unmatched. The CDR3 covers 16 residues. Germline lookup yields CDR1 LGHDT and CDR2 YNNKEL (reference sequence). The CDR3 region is CASSPGLAGVLDEQFF. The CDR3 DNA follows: TGTGCCAGCAGCCCGGGACTAGCGGGAGTTTTGGATGAGCAGTTCTTC.

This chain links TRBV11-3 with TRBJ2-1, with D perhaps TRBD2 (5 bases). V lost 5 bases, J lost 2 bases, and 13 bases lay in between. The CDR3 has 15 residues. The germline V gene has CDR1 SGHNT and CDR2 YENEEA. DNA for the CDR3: TGTGCCAGCAGCCCGGGGATTAACCCCTACAATGAGCAGTTCTTC. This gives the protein CASSPGINPYNEQFF.

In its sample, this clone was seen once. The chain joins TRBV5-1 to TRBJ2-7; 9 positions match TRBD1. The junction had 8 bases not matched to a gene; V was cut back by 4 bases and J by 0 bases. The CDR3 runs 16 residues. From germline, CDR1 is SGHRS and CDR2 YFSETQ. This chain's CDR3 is CASSPGTGFRSYEQYF. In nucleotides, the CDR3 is TGCGCCAGCAGCCCCGGGACAGGGTTTCGCTCCTACGAGCAGTACTTC.